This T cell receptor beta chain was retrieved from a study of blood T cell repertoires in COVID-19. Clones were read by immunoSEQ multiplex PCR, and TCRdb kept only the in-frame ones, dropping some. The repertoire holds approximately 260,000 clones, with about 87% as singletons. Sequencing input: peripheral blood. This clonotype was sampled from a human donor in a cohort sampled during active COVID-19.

CDR3 nucleotides: TGTGCCAGCAGTTTAGTCCAGGGGGGTAAGGGCTACACCTTC. Its translation is CASSLVQGGKGYTF. J is TRBJ1-2 and V is TRBV28; the match to TRBD1 covers 7 bases. The CDR3 totals 14 residues. Per germline, CDR1 MDHEN and CDR2 SYDVKM. Losses at the gene ends were 2 bases for V and 8 bases for J; bases not matched to a gene: 8.